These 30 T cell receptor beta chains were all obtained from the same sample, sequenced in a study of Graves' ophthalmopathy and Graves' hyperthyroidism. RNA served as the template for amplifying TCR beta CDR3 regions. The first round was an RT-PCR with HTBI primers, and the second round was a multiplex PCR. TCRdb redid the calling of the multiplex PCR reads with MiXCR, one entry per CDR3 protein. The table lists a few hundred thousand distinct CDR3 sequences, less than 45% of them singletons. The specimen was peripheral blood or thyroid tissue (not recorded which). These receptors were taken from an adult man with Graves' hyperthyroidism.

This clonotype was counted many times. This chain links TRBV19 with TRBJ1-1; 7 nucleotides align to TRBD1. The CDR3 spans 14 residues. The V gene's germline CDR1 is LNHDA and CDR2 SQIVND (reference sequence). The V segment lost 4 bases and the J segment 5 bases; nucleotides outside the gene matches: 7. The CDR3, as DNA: TGTGCCAGTAGTACCGTGACAGGGTTTACTGAAGCTTTCTTT. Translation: CASSTVTGFTEAFF.

Here the CDR3 DNA reads TGTGCCAGCAGCTCGTCGGGACAGGGGGATCCCCAGCATTTT. Translating gives CASSSSGQGDPQHF. V is TRBV7-6 and J is TRBJ1-5; TRBD1 matches 11 bases. Germline CDR1 is SGHVS and CDR2 is FNYEAQ. J lost 10 bases, V lost 4 bases, and 6 bases had no gene match. The CDR3 extends over 14 amino acids.

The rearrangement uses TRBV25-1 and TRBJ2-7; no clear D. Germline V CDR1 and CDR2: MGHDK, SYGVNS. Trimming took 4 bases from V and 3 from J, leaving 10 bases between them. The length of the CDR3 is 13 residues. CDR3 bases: TGTGCCAGCAGTGCTAGAGTCGACTACGAGCAGTACTTC. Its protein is CASSARVDYEQYF.

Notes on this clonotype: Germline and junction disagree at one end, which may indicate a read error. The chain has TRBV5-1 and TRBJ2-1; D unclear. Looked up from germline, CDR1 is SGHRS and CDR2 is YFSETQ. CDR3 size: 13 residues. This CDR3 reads CASSPDPINEQFF. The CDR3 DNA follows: TGTGCCAGCAGTCCCGACCCGATCAATGAGCAGTTCTTC.

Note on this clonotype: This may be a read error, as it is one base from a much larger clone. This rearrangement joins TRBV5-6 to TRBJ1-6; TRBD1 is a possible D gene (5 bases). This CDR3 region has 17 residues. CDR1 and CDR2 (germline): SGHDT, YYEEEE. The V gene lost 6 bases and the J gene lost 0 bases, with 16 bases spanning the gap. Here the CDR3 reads CASNIDGTSSYNSPLHF. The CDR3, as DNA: TGTGCCAGCAACATCGACGGGACCAGCTCCTATAATTCACCCCTCCACTTT.

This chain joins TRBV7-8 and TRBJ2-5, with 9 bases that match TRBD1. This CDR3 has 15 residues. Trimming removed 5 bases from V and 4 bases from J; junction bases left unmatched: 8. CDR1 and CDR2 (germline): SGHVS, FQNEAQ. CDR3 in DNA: TGTGCCAGCAGCGAATGGGGACAGGGCCGAGAGACCCAGTACTTC. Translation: CASSEWGQGRETQYF.

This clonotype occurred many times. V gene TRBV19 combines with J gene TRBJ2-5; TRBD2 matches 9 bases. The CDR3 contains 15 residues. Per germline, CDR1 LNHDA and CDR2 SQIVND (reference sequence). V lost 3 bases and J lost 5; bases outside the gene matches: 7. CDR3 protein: CASSILAGVDETQYF. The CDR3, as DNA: TGTGCCAGTAGTATCTTAGCGGGAGTTGATGAGACCCAGTACTTC.

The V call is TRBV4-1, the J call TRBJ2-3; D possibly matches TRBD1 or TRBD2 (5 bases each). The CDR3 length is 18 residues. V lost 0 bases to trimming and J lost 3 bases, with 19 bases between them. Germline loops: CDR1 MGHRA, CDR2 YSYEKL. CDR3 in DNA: TGCGCCAGCAGCCAAGATAGAGGCAGGGTTTCGGGAACAGATACGCAGTATTTT. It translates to CASSQDRGRVSGTDTQYF.

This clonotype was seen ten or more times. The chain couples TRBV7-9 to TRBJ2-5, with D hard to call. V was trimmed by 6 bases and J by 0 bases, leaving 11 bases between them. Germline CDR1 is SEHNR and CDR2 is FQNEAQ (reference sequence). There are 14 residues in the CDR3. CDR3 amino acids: CASSPLGHQETQYF. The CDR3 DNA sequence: TGTGCCAGCAGTCCTCTAGGGCACCAAGAGACCCAGTACTTC.

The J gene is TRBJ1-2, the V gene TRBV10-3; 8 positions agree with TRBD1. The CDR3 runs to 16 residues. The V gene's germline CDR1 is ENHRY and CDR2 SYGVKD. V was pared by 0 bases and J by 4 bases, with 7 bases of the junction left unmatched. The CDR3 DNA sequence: TGTGCCATCAGTGAGTCTACAGGGGACAGGCTCTATGGCTACACCTTC. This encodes CAISESTGDRLYGYTF.

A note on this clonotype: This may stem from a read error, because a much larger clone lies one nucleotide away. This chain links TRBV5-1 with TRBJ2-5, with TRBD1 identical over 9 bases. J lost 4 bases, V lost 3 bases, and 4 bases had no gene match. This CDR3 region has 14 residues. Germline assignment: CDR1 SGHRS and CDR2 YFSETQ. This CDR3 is CASSWGTGIETQYF. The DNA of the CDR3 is TGCGCCAGCAGCTGGGGGACAGGGATAGAGACCCAGTACTTC.

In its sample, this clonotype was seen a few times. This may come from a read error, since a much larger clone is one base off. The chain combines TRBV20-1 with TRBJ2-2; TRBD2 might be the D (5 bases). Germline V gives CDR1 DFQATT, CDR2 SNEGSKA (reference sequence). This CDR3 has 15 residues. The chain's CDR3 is CSASRNGRNTGELLF. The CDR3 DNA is TGCAGTGCTAGTAGGAATGGCCGGAACACCGGGGAGCTGCTTTTT.

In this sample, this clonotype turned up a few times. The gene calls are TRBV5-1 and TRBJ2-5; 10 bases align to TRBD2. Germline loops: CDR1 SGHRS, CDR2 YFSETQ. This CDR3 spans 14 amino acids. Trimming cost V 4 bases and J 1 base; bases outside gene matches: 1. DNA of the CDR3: TGCGCCAGCAGCATAGCGGGGGGCCAAGAGACCCAGTACTTC. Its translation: CASSIAGGQETQYF.

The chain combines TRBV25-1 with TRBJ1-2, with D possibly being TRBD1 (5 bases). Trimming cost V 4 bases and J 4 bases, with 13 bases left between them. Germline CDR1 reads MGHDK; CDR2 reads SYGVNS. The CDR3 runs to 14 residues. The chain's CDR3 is CASSAPDSGYGYTF. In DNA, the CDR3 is TGTGCCAGCAGTGCACCCGACAGCGGCTATGGCTACACCTTC.

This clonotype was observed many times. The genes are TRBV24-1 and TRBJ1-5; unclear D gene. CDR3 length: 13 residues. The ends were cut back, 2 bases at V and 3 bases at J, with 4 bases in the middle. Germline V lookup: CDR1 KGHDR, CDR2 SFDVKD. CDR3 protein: CATSDSSNQPQHF. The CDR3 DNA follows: TGTGCCACCAGTGATTCCTCCAATCAGCCCCAGCATTTT.

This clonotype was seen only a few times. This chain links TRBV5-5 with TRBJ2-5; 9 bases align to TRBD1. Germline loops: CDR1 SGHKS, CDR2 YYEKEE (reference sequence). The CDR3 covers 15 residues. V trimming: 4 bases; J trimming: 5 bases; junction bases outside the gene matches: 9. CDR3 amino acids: CASSATGGRFETQYF. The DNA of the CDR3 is TGTGCCAGCAGCGCGACAGGGGGGAGGTTTGAGACCCAGTACTTC.

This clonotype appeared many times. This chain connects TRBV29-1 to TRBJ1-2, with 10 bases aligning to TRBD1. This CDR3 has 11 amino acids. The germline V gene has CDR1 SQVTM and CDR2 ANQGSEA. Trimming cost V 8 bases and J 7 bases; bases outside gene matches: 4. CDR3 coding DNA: TGCAGCACCGGGACAGGGGCTGGCTACACCTTC. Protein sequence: CSTGTGAGYTF.

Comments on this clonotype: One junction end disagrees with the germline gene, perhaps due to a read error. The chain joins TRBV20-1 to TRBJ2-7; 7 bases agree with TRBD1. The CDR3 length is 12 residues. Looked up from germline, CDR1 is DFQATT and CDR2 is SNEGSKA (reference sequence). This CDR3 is CSARDGRTGHTF. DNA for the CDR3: TGCAGTGCTAGAGATGGACGGACAGGACACACCTTC.

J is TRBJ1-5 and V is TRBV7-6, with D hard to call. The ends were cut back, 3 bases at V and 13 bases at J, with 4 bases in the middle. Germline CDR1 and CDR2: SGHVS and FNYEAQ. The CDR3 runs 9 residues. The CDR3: CASSLSQHF. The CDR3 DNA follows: TGTGCCAGCAGCTTGTCACAGCATTTT.

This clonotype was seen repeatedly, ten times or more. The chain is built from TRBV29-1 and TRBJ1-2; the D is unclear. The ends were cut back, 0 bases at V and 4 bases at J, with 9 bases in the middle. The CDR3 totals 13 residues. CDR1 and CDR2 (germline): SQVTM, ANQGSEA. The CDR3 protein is CSVEDSLRYGYTF. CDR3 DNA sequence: TGCAGCGTTGAAGACAGTCTCCGCTATGGCTACACCTTC.

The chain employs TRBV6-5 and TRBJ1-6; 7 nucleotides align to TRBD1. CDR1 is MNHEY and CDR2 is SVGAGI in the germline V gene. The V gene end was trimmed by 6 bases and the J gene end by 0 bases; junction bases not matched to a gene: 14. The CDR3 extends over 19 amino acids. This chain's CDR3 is CASSQVDRTYSSYNSPLHF. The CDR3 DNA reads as TGTGCCAGCAGCCAGGTGGACAGGACTTATAGCTCCTATAATTCACCCCTCCACTTT.

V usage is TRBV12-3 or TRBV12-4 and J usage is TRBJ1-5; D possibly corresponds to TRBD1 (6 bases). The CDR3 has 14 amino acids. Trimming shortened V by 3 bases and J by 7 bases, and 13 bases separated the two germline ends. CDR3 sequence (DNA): TGTGCCAGCAGTTTTCAGGGGATTGGGCAGCCCCAGCATTTT. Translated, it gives CASSFQGIGQPQHF.

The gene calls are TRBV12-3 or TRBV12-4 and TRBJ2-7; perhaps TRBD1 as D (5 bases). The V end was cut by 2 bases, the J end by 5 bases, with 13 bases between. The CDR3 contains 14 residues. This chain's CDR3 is CASSLLNGADEQYF. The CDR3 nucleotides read TGTGCCAGCAGTTTACTAAATGGGGCAGACGAGCAGTACTTC.

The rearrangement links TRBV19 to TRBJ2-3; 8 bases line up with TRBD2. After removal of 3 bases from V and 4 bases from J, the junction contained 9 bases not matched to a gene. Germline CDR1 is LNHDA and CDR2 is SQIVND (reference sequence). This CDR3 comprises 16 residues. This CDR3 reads CASSMVGLVSPDTQYF. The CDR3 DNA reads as TGTGCCAGTAGTATGGTGGGACTAGTGAGCCCAGATACGCAGTATTTT.

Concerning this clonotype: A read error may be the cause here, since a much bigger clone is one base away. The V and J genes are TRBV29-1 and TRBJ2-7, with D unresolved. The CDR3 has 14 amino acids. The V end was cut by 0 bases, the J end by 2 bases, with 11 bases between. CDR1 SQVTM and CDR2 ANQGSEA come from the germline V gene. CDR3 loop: CSVEDVSTAYEQYF. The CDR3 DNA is TGCAGCGTTGAAGATGTTTCGACGGCCTACGAGCAGTACTTC.

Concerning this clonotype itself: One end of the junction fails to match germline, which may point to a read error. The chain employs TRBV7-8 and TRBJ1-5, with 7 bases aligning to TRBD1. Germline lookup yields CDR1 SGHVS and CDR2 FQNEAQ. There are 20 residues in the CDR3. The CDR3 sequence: CASSLAGFGHRGTYNEPQHF. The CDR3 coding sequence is TGTGCCAGCAGCTTAGCGGGGTTTGGGCACAGGGGTACATACAATGAGCCCCAGCATTTT.

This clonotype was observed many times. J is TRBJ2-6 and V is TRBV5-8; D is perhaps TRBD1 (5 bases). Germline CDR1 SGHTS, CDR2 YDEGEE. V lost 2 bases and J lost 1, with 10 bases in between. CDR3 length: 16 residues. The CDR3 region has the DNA TGTGCCAGCAGCTTCCCAGGGCGGTCTGGGGCCAACGTCCTGACTTTC. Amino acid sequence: CASSFPGRSGANVLTF.

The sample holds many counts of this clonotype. The DNA of the CDR3 is TGTGCCAGCAGTGAACGTTCCTATCAGCCCCAGCATTTT. Its translation is CASSERSYQPQHF. The V and J genes are TRBV6-5 and TRBJ1-5; D is ambiguous. V shed 5 bases and J shed 5 bases, with 10 bases lying between them. Per the germline V gene, CDR1 is MNHEY and CDR2 is SVGAGI. This CDR3 has 13 residues.

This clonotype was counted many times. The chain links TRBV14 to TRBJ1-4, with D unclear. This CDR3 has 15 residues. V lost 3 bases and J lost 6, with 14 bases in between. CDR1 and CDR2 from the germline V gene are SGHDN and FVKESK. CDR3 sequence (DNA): TGTGCCAGCAGCCAGGATTTGCCGCCTGATGAAAAACTGTTTTTT. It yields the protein CASSQDLPPDEKLFF.

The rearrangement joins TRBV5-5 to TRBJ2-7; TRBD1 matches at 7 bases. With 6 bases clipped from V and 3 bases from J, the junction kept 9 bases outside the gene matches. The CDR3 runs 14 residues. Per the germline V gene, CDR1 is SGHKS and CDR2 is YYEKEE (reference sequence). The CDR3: CASKTGTANYEQYF. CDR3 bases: TGTGCCAGCAAGACCGGGACAGCTAACTACGAGCAGTACTTC.